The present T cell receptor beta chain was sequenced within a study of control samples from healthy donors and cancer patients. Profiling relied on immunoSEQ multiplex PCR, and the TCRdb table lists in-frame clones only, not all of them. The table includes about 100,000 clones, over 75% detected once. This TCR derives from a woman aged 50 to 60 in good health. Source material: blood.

The CDR3 DNA reads TGTGCCAGCAGTGAAGACTACCGGAGGTACGAGCAGTACGTC. Translated: CASSEDYRRYEQYV. V usage is TRBV6-1 and J usage is TRBJ2-7; D possibly corresponds to TRBD2 (5 bases). The V gene's germline CDR1 is MNHNS and CDR2 SASEGT. This CDR3 has 14 residues. The V and J ends lost 1 base and 4 bases respectively, with 11 bases between them.